This T cell receptor beta chain is from a study of post-analysis software for immune sequencing data. Study as a whole: As for disease course, relapsing-remitting, secondary progressive and progressive-relapsing multiple sclerosis were all included.

Built from TCR beta cDNA, the libraries had unique molecular identifiers in them. T cells numbering about 0.85 to 10 million yielded 450,000 to 600,000 cDNA molecules. Each CDR3 protein gets one entry after TCRdb re-called the PCR reads with MiXCR. This repertoire shows roughly 700,000 distinct CDR3 sequences, about 32% found once; its top ten account for more than 0.55%. Study-wide points: Controls had significantly higher normalized Chao1 diversity than multiple sclerosis patients. Under the F measure, samples that were prepared in one batch clustered strongly together.

This clonotype was seen repeatedly, ten times or more. Its antigen is as yet unknown. Sequenced sample: blood. The clonotype originates from a girl aged 10 to 17 with multiple sclerosis.

Here the CDR3 DNA reads TGCAGTGCTAGACGGGTTCATTCTGCCTACGAGCAGTACTTC. This translates into CSARRVHSAYEQYF. The chain uses TRBV20-1 and TRBJ2-7, with unresolved D. The CDR3 spans 14 residues. Germline V gene lookup returns CDR1 DFQATT and CDR2 SNEGSKA (reference sequence). V gave up 2 bases and J gave up 2 bases, with 13 bases separating them.